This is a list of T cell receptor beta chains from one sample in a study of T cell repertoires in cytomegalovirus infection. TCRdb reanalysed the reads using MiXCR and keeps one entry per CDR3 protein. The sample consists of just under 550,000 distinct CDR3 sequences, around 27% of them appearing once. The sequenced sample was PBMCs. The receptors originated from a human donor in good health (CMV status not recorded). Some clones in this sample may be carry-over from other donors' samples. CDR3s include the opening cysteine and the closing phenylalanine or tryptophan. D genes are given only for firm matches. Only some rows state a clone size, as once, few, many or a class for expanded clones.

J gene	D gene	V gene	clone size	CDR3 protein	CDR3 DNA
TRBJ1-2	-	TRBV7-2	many	CASSQPQLYGYTF	TGTGCCAGCTCACAACCCCAGCTCTATGGCTACACCTTC
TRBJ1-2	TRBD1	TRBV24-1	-	CATSDEQGFEGYTF	TGTGCCACCAGTGATGAACAGGGGTTTGAAGGCTACACCTTC
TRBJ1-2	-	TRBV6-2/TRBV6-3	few	CASRGWTVLSYGYTF	TGTGCCAGCAGAGGATGGACAGTCCTTTCCTATGGCTACACCTTC
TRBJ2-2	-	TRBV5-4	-	CASSLALAEETGELFF	TGTGCCAGCAGCTTGGCCTTAGCGGAGGAAACCGGGGAGCTGTTTTTT
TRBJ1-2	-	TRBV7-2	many	CASSFGGTRSNYGYTF	TGTGCCAGCAGCTTTGGGGGGACGAGATCTAACTATGGCTACACCTTC
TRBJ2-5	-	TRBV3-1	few	CASSQAGVDPQETQYF	TGTGCCAGCAGCCAAGCAGGGGTTGATCCCCAAGAGACCCAGTACTTC
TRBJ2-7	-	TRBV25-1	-	CASSHSASYEQYF	TGTGCCAGCAGTCACTCAGCCTCCTACGAGCAGTACTTC
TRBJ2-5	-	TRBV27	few	CASSLSRRETQYF	TGTGCCAGCAGTTTATCCCGGAGGGAGACCCAGTACTTC
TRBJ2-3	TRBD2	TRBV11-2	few	CASSLSGRADTQYF	TGTGCCAGCAGCTTAAGCGGGAGGGCCGATACGCAGTATTTT
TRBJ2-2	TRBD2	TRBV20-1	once	CSARDPSLAGGPITGELFF	TGCAGTGCTAGAGATCCGTCCCTAGCGGGAGGGCCTATCACCGGGGAGCTGTTTTTT
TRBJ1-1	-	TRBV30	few	CAWRDFDSNTEAFF	TGTGCCTGGAGAGATTTCGACAGCAACACTGAAGCTTTCTTT
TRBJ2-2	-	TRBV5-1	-	CASSYRSGELFF	TGCGCCAGCAGCTATCGGTCCGGGGAGCTGTTTTTT
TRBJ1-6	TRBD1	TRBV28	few	CASYYRGGSSPLHF	TGTGCCAGCTACTACAGGGGCGGTAGTTCACCCCTCCACTTT
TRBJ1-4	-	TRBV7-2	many	CASSSLGTGAEKLFF	TGTGCCAGCAGTAGCCTCGGGACCGGGGCTGAAAAACTGTTTTTT
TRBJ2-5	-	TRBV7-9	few	CASSPDEFQETQYF	TGTGCCAGCAGCCCCGACGAGTTCCAAGAGACCCAGTACTTC
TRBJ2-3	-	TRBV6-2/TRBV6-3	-	CASRLAGDTQYF	TGTGCCAGCAGGCTAGCTGGAGATACGCAGTATTTT
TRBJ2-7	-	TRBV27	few	CASSPDRLSYEQYF	TGTGCCAGCAGTCCCGACAGGCTATCCTACGAGCAGTACTTC
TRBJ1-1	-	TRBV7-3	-	CASSTLGQVNTEAFF	TGTGCCAGCAGCACCCTTGGACAAGTGAACACTGAAGCTTTCTTT
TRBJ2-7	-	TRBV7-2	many	CASSLTRQPYEQYF	TGTGCCAGCAGCTTAACGCGACAGCCCTACGAGCAGTACTTC
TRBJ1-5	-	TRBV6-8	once	CASSYRNSNQPQHF	TGTGCCAGCAGTTACAGGAATAGCAATCAGCCCCAGCATTTT
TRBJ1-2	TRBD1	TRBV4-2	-	CASSQDRQGFYGYTF	TGTGCCAGCAGCCAAGATCGACAGGGCTTCTATGGCTACACCTTC
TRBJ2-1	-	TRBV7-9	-	CASSSPVGQNNEQFF	TGTGCCAGCAGCTCCCCAGTAGGGCAGAACAATGAGCAGTTCTTC
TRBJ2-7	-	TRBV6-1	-	CASTEAYEQYF	TGTGCCAGCACTGAGGCCTACGAGCAGTACTTC
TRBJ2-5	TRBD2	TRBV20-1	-	CSARDVLAGAHPLETQYF	TGCAGTGCTAGAGATGTACTAGCGGGTGCCCATCCCCTAGAGACCCAGTACTTC